Included here is one T cell receptor beta chain sequence, with context. This sample is part of a study of blood T cell repertoires in COVID-19. CDR3 length: 15 amino acids. V gave up 1 base and J gave up 1 base, with 11 bases separating them. The germline CDR1 and CDR2 sequences are SGHTA and FQGNSA. Per the authors' pipeline: Amplification of reference gene primers was used by the study to estimate nucleated cell counts. Sequencing used immunoSEQ multiplex PCR; TCRdb keeps in-frame clones, though not all of them. V, J and clone size derive from that table, while D and trimming were established from the DNA sequence. This table has under 250,000 clones, roughly 80% appearing once.

Sequencing was performed on peripheral blood. The chain couples TRBV7-2 to TRBJ2-7; perhaps TRBD2 as D (5 bases). This clonotype originated in a man between 45 and 60 years old with active or convalescent COVID-19. This CDR3 reads CASSLGRGPSYEQYF. Written as DNA, the CDR3 is TGTGCCAGCAGCTTAGGCCGGGGTCCATCCTACGAGCAGTACTTC.